This T cell receptor beta chain is drawn from a study of cytomegalovirus exposure and HLA in healthy donors (dated by TCRdb to 2015 to 2018). Broadly, across the study: An earlier analysis of under 600 of the donors reported 250 to 350 Gb of sequence data and 120 million or so unique TCR beta sequences from 150 million to 200 million T cells. Roughly 310 gigabases of sequencing data and approximately 85 million unique TCR sequences were included in an early release covering several hundred HLA-typed donors. Of the roughly 400 genotyped donors, about 80% fell in the genetic ancestry cluster associated with self-reported Caucasian donors. The study aimed to test whether cataloging public T cell receptors could reveal signatures of past pathogen exposure. The T cell repertoires of under 750 subjects were profiled by immunosequencing and related to cytomegalovirus serostatus. Along with the approximately 600-subject first cohort, a separate validation cohort of over a hundred different subjects was used. High-throughput TCR immunosequencing, statistical association of individual TCRs with disease status, and machine learning were combined to predict cytomegalovirus infection status. To study patterns of TCR occurrence, a later analysis re-analyzed previously published TCR beta repertoires from around 670 donors and added high-resolution HLA genotyping. Rather than drawing on any new phenotypic data, the later analysis identified candidate immune exposures from TCR beta sequences and the way those sequences occurred across donors. To decide whether each TCR beta V gene segment behaved as functional or pseudogenic, an earlier analysis of some 580 of the donors relied on high-throughput TCR beta sequencing. Alongside the repertoire data, information on donor age, sex, ethnicity and CMV serostatus was compiled. In a later genetic analysis, genome-wide SNP genotypes for about three fifths of the roughly 670 donors were used, and that subset was treated as a discovery cohort. Every repertoire in the discovery cohort had been generated on one and the same sequencing platform. HLA typing covered class I and class II loci at four-digit resolution. Typing coverage varied by locus: roughly 629-640 donors for A, B, C, DRB1 and DQB1; more than 500 for DQA1; nearly 610 for DPA1; some 470 for DPB1. Because of strong linkage in the cohort, 4 to 6 DR-DQ haplotypes were treated as single units for association and clustering. Among 300 to 500 genotyped donors of the cohort, an average of around 250,000 unique TCR beta nucleotide sequences was sequenced per donor, of which about 20% were non-productive. The full study reports these points: At a false discovery rate of 0.05, a later analysis linked 16,951 TCR beta sequences to specific HLA alleles. A later analysis found that most CMV-associated TCR beta chains appeared HLA-restricted, with HLA associations seemingly driven largely by CMV exposure. Because counts were too low, more than 15 rarely observed V segments, including chromosome 9 orphons, were left out of the earlier analysis of 500 to 750 of the donors. An association between a missense DCLRE1C variant and V-gene and J-gene trimming of TCR beta chains was found in a later genetic analysis and replicated in an independent cohort. In a later analysis, TCR association rates were found to vary across HLA loci, with the most associated TCRs seen for DRB1 alleles and the fewest for HLA-C alleles. This cohort had only TCR beta chains sequenced, and the lack of alpha or paired-chain data limited which features could be detected. In a later analysis, HLA-associated TCR beta chains showed more clonal expansion and lower generation probabilities than non-associated chains that were equally common. According to the authors, the approach could potentially be generalized to other disease states and immunological phenotypes. Presence/absence analyses assumed roughly uniform sequencing depth across donors, an assumption that may not hold. Three of the identified cytomegalovirus-associated TCR beta chains were confirmed in vitro to be specific for cytomegalovirus antigens. Strong co-occurrence of HLA alleles, especially DR and DQ, made assigning TCR associations to individual alleles difficult. Because HLA typing was unavailable for some donors at each locus, only the typed subset was used in association tests. A cluster of highly shared sequence variants was judged likely to be a technical artifact of the sequencing pipeline. Linkage disequilibrium might explain the correlated functional status among segregating V segments, but an unknown experimental factor could not be excluded. A further reported finding was that TCR beta sequences accurately predicted the HLA-A and HLA-B alleles for most subjects in the first cohort. In both the original and validation cohorts, the classifier was reported to diagnose cytomegalovirus status with high specificity and sensitivity. An earlier analysis of around 600 of the donors showed that most TCR beta V segments appeared in productive rearrangements either about 87% or about 30% of the time, which broadly matched IMGT annotations. Some IMGT-functional V segments, including TRBV6-2 and TRBV6-3, could not be distinguished by the 87-base-pair reads and were therefore excluded. The study listed over 150 TCR beta chains as associated with cytomegalovirus. In a later genetic analysis, fewer N-insertions in productive TCRs were reported among donors in an Asian-associated ancestry cluster than the 666-donor mean. CMV serostatus was the only immune exposure information available for the cohort. While some public TCRs were present in many individuals, most TCR sequences turned up only very rarely across donors. According to a later analysis, parvovirus B19, influenza, CMV and Epstein-Barr virus appeared linked to several top co-occurrence clusters.

On this clone: What antigen it recognizes has not been identified. Relative to the germline gene, one junction end is altered; a read error may explain this.

The cohort consisted of more than 650 healthy bone marrow donors. At the time of sampling, all cohort members were nominally healthy, though unrecorded immune exposures were likely present. The donor tested CMV seropositive and was one of the 289 seropositive cohort members. Each donor provided a peripheral blood sample, and peripheral blood mononuclear cells were used for TCR beta sequencing. The Qiagen DNeasy Blood Extraction Kit was used to extract genomic DNA from the blood cell samples. The CDR3 numbers 12 residues from cysteine through phenylalanine. Only CDR3 DNA is held: 36 bases, read in frame from base 1. Looking up the germline V gene yields CDR1 SGHTA and CDR2 FQGNSA. Libraries were built with the immunoSEQ multiplex PCR assay. For the multiplex PCR, a mixture combining 60 forward primers for TCR Vbeta segments and 13 reverse primers for TCR Jbeta segments was used. A multiplex PCR assay on genomic DNA amplified the CDR3 region of rearranged TCR beta genes. The amplified TCR beta libraries were sequenced on the Illumina HiSeq System as 87-base-pair reads. The paper's data handling went like this. In a later analysis, tens of millions of unique TCR beta chains were counted across the roughly 700 repertoires, and around 11 million of these chains were shared by at least two donors. Raw reads were error-corrected and collapsed into unique sequences by a nearest-neighbor algorithm in which closely related sequences were merged to remove PCR and sequencing errors. To assign V, D and J gene segments, CDR3 sequences were aligned to IMGT reference sequences. For a sequence to be retained, a match of at least six nucleotides to both a V gene segment and a J gene segment was required. A rearrangement counted as productive if the CDR3 had no stop codons and remained in frame with V and J, and every other rearrangement counted as non-productive. CDR3 was defined according to IMGT convention as the region running from the second conserved V-encoded cysteine to the conserved J-encoded phenylalanine. Sequences without an unambiguous match to a single V gene segment were excluded from the earlier analysis of about 600 of the donors. In an earlier analysis of roughly 600 of the donors, a V segment was called functional when productive rearrangements were above 56.7%, and segregating when the standard deviation between donors exceeded 5%. A statistical classification framework was developed to diagnose cytomegalovirus status using the catalog of TCR beta chain sequences. V and J gene assignment, in a later analysis, came from comparing TCR nucleotide sequences with IMGT/GENE-DB human TR gene sequences. A later analysis assigned CDR3 sequences and most-parsimonious VDJ recombination scenarios with the TCRdist pipeline. In a later analysis, each TCR beta chain was defined by its CDR3 amino acid sequence together with its V-gene family, and reads lacking a unique V-gene family were excluded. A later analysis removed 600 or so highly shared, low-generation-probability nucleotide sequences to deal with suspected cross-contamination and a sequencing artifact. For each public chain, a later analysis derived a clonal expansion index from normalized ranks of inferred template counts within each repertoire. In a later analysis, generation probabilities were computed with a VDJ recombination model fitted to out-of-frame rearrangements, and the resulting probabilities were checked against IGoR. Hypergeometric tests were used in a later analysis to score TCR-TCR, TCR-HLA and TCR-CMV co-occurrence, with a repertoire-size bias correction applied to the TCR pairs. In a later analysis, false discovery rates were estimated by permuting HLA or CMV assignments 20 times. In a later analysis, co-occurring TCRs were grouped using DBSCAN, with TCRdist sequence similarity added in when clustering inside HLA-allele-positive subsets. For co-occurrence clustering, repertoires with fewer than 30,000 or more than 120,000 public chains were excluded, along with a handful of repertoires with anomalous nucleotide sharing. Entries here come from immuneACCESS through TCRdb and include only in-frame sequences with V and J called. Some clones fail to appear in such tables; in the studies checked, an unresolved V gene covers under half of the shortfall, and the cause of the remainder is unknown. The V and J calls and clone size are taken from that table; D and trimming were inferred from the DNA. Here the sample has more than 85,000 clones; around 80% occur a single time. About an eighth of the sample lies in the top ten.

The rearrangement joined TRBV7-2 to TRBJ2-1, with 7 middle bases fitting TRBD2. The sequence came from a man younger than 45 in good health and CMV-seropositive. Sequencing input: PBMCs. The CDR3 region has the sequence CASSLISGARLF. The bases read TGTGCCAGCAGCTTAATCAGCGGGGCCCGGCTCTTC.